Below are 14 T cell receptor beta chains sequenced from a single sample in a study of CD4 T cells in relation to SARS-CoV-2 and coronaviruses. For these receptors, no antigen is known. CD4+ T cells from unexposed donors were obtained before the COVID-19 pandemic (2011-2018). The cells were cultured for 9 to 11 days before CD4+ T cells were isolated. Produced via immunoSEQ multiplex PCR; TCRdb's table is partial and in-frame only. The table lists about 12,000 clones, 69% of them singletons, with more than 6.5% in the top ten. The sample taken for sequencing was CD4+ T cells from PBMCs, cultured in vitro. Receptor source: a human donor in good health.

The rearrangement joins TRBV2 to TRBJ2-1; 10 bases fit TRBD2. The CDR3 has 15 residues. The V gene end was trimmed by 7 bases and the J gene end by 5 bases; junction bases not matched to a gene: 8. Germline V gene lookup returns CDR1 SNHLY and CDR2 FYNNEI. The CDR3 spells CASTPLAGVNNEQFF. The DNA for the CDR3 is TGTGCCAGCACGCCCCTAGCGGGAGTTAACAATGAGCAGTTCTTC.

This chain joins TRBV24-1 and TRBJ2-1; perhaps TRBD2 as D (6 bases). CDR1 and CDR2 (germline): KGHDR, SFDVKD. This CDR3 is 13 amino acids long. Trimming cost V 5 bases and J 10 bases, with 14 bases left between them. CDR3 bases: TGTGCCACCAGTGGACTAGGAGATCCAGAGCAGTTCTTC. It yields the protein CATSGLGDPEQFF.

The chain carries TRBV5-6 and TRBJ2-7; the D gene is possibly TRBD1 (6 bases). Per the germline V gene, CDR1 is SGHDT and CDR2 is YYEEEE. The CDR3 covers 14 residues. Trimming took off 5 bases at V and 1 base at J, with 13 bases between the two ends. The CDR3 protein is CASSKQGVSYEQYF. The DNA of the CDR3 is TGTGCCAGCAGTAAACAGGGAGTTTCCTACGAGCAGTACTTC.

The chain couples TRBV7-9 to TRBJ2-1; TRBD2 is a possible D gene (6 bases). Germline V gives CDR1 SEHNR, CDR2 FQNEAQ (reference sequence). The V gene lost 5 bases and the J gene lost 16 bases, with 18 bases spanning the gap. The length of the CDR3 is 12 residues. The CDR3 DNA reads TGTGCCAGCAGCATGGTGACGGGGGAGTGTTTCTTC. Translated: CASSMVTGECFF.

This chain connects TRBV10-3 to TRBJ2-1; perhaps TRBD2 as D (6 bases). Trimming cost V 2 bases and J 8 bases, with 13 bases left between them. In germline, CDR1 is ENHRY, CDR2 SYGVKD. CDR3 length equals 14 residues. The CDR3 nucleotides read TGTGCCATCAGTGAGCGGGGAGGTGTGGATGAGCAGTTCTTC. Translated, it gives CAISERGGVDEQFF.

This clone has just one count. This chain joins TRBV5-6 and TRBJ2-5; tentatively, D is TRBD1 or TRBD2 (5 bases each). This CDR3 contains 13 residues. CDR1 SGHDT and CDR2 YYEEEE come from the germline V gene. Between the trimmed V and J ends, which lost 4 bases and 0 bases, there was a span of 7 bases. As DNA, the CDR3 is TGTGCCAGCAGCGGGACGGACCAAGAGACCCAGTACTTC. Translation: CASSGTDQETQYF.

The rearrangement links TRBV19 to TRBJ2-5; TRBD2 is a possible D gene (7 bases). Germline CDR1 and CDR2: LNHDA and SQIVND (reference sequence). This CDR3 has 13 amino acids. V was shortened by 4 bases and J by 4 bases, with 10 bases between the two germline ends. The CDR3 bases are TGTGCCAGTAGTACCGGGGGGCGAGAGACCCAGTACTTC. Translating it yields CASSTGGRETQYF.

The chain has TRBV7-9 and TRBJ1-2; D is unresolved. Trimming pared 3 bases from V and 0 bases from J, leaving 8 bases between. Germline values: CDR1 SEHNR, CDR2 FQNEAQ (reference sequence). The CDR3 spans 14 residues. CDR3 residues: CASSFQASNYGYTF. The CDR3, as DNA: TGTGCCAGCAGCTTCCAGGCCTCTAACTATGGCTACACCTTC.

This clone came up once. This chain links TRBV5-6 with TRBJ1-3; no definite D call. The V gene's germline CDR1 is SGHDT and CDR2 YYEEEE. The CDR3 extends over 13 amino acids. V lost 3 bases and J 7 bases, leaving 11 bases between the germline ends. Written as DNA, the CDR3 is TGTGCCAGCAGCTGGAGCACAGTGAACACCATATATTTT. Translation gives CASSWSTVNTIYF.

The chain joins TRBV4-1 to TRBJ2-3, with 8 bases fitting TRBD2. CDR1 is MGHRA and CDR2 is YSYEKL in the germline V gene. This CDR3 comprises 16 residues. Losses at the gene ends were 0 bases for V and 2 bases for J; bases not matched to a gene: 4. The CDR3 here is CASSQEGAGVTDTQYF. CDR3 nucleotides: TGCGCCAGCAGCCAAGAGGGAGCGGGAGTCACAGATACGCAGTATTTT.

This clone was counted only a few times. The V gene is TRBV6-5, the J gene TRBJ2-3, with unresolved D. The CDR3 length is 12 residues. Trimming pared 6 bases from V and 0 bases from J, leaving 4 bases between. Germline V gene data show CDR1 as MNHEY and CDR2 as SVGAGI. The CDR3 here is CASSGSTDTQYF. The CDR3 nucleotides read TGTGCCAGCAGCGGGAGCACAGATACGCAGTATTTT.

The chain employs TRBV12-5 and TRBJ2-5; D is possibly TRBD1 or TRBD2 (5 bases each). The germline gives CDR1 LGHNT, CDR2 FRNRAP. V shed 6 bases and J shed 5 bases, with 19 bases lying between them. This CDR3 has 15 residues. Here the CDR3 reads CASGPRGGTLETQYF. CDR3 DNA sequence: TGTGCTAGTGGCCCTCGTGGGGGAACCCTGGAGACCCAGTACTTC.

This chain links TRBV6-5 with TRBJ2-7, with 9 bases lining up with TRBD1. The V segment lost 4 bases and the J segment 2 bases; nucleotides outside the gene matches: 6. The CDR3 length is 15 residues. Germline V gene sequence: CDR1 MNHEY, CDR2 SVGAGI. The CDR3 DNA sequence: TGTGCCAGCAGTTCTAACCGGGACAGGGCCTACGAGCAGTACTTC. Translating gives CASSSNRDRAYEQYF.

The rearrangement links TRBV6-5 to TRBJ2-6; D unclear. There are 15 residues in the CDR3. The V gene lost 8 bases and the J gene lost 1 base, with 12 bases spanning the gap. Germline V gene sequence: CDR1 MNHEY, CDR2 SVGAGI. The CDR3 DNA follows: TGTGCCAGCGGGTCGGTTACGTCTGGGGCCAACGTCCTGACTTTC. It yields the protein CASGSVTSGANVLTF.